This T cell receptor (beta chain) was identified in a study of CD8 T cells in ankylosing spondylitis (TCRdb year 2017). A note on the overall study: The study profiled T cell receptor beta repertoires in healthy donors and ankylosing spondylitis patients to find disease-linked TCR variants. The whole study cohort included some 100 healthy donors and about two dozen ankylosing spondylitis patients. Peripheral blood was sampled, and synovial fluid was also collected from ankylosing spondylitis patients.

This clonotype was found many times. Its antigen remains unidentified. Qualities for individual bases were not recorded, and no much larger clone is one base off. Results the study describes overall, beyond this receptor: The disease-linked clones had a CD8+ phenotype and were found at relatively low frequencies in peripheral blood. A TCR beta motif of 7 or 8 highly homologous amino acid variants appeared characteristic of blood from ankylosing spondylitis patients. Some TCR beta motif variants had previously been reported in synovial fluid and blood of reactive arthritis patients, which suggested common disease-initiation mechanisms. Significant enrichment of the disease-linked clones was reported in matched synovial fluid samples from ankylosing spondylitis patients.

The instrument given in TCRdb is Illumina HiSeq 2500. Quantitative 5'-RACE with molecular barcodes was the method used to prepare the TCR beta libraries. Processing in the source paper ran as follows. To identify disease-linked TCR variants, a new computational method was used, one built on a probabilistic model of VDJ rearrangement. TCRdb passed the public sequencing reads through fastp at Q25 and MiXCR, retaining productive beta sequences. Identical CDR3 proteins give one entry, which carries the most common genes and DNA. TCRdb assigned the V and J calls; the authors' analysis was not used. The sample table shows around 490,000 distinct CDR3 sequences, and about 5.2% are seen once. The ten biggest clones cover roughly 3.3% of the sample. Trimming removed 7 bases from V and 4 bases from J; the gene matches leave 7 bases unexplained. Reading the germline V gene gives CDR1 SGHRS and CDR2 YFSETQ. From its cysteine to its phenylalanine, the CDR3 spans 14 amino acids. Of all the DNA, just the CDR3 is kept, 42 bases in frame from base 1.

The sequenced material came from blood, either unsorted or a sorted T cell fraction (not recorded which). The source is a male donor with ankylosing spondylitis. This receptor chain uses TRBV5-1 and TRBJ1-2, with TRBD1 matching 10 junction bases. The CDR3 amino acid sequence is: CASGSGQGTYGYTF. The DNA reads TGCGCCAGCGGATCGGGACAGGGGACCTATGGCTACACCTTC.